Shown below are 6 T cell receptor beta chains from a single sample sequenced in a study of control samples from healthy donors and cancer patients. Assay used: immunoSEQ multiplex PCR; TCRdb lists only in-frame clones, some missing. The sample records approximately 170,000 clones, 93% being singletons. Material: blood. The source of these receptors is a woman aged 55-75 years in good health.

This clone came up once. The V gene is TRBV6-5, the J gene TRBJ2-3; D might be TRBD2 (5 bases). Germline V gene lookup returns CDR1 MNHEY and CDR2 SVGAGI. V lost 6 bases to trimming and J lost 6 bases, with 7 bases between them. The CDR3 totals 11 residues. The CDR3 DNA reads as TGTGCCAGCAGATCGGGGGATACGCAGTATTTT. Translating gives CASRSGDTQYF.

V usage is TRBV18 and J usage is TRBJ2-7; D is possibly TRBD2 (5 bases). V gave up 2 bases and J gave up 6 bases, with 20 bases separating them. Germline V CDR1 and CDR2: KGHSH, LQKENI. CDR3 length equals 16 residues. The CDR3 sequence is CASSPTVGETSSEQYF. The CDR3 region has the DNA TGTGCCAGCTCACCAACAGTCGGGGAAACCTCTAGCGAGCAGTACTTC.

The gene calls are TRBV7-2 and TRBJ1-6; D uncertain. The V and J ends lost 1 base and 7 bases respectively, with 8 bases between them. CDR3 length: 14 residues. Per the germline V gene, CDR1 is SGHTA and CDR2 is FQGNSA. The CDR3 DNA is TGTGCCAGCAGCTTAGGGTGGAACAATTCACCCCTCCACTTT. It yields the protein CASSLGWNNSPLHF.

The chain employs TRBV27 and TRBJ1-4; D unclear. CDR1 and CDR2 (germline): MNHEY, SMNVEV (reference sequence). The V end was cut by 3 bases, the J end by 8 bases, with 10 bases between. This CDR3 region has 13 residues. The CDR3, as DNA: TGTGCCAGCAGTTTTGGTTCGAGGGAAAAACTGTTTTTT. Translated, it gives CASSFGSREKLFF.

V gene TRBV19 combines with J gene TRBJ2-6; 8 nucleotides match TRBD2. The CDR3 consists of 18 residues. V was pared by 3 bases and J by 0 bases, with 7 bases of the junction left unmatched. Germline lookup yields CDR1 LNHDA and CDR2 SQIVND (reference sequence). Written as DNA, the CDR3 is TGTGCCAGTAGTATCTTAAGCGGGGGCCCCTCTGGGGCCAACGTCCTGACTTTC. Translation: CASSILSGGPSGANVLTF.

This sequence joins TRBV7-2 and TRBJ1-4; D might be TRBD1 (6 bases). Deletions cut 5 bases from V and 3 bases from J, with 13 bases between. CDR3 length: 15 residues. From germline, CDR1 is SGHTA and CDR2 FQGNSA. This chain's CDR3 is CASSTPGTPNEKLFF. CDR3 nucleotides: TGTGCCAGCAGCACCCCCGGGACACCTAATGAAAAACTGTTTTTT.